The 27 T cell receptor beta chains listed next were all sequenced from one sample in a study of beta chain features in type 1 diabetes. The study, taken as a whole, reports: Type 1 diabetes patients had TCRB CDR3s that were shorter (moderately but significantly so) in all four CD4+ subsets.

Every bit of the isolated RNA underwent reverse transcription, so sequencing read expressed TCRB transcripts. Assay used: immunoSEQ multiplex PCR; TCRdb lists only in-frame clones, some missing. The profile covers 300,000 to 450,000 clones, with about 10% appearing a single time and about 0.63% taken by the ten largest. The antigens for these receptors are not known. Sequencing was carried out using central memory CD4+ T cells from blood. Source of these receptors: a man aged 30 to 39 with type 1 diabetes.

CDR3 loop: CASSPPGRPSGNTIYF. CDR3 bases: TGTGCCAGCAGTCCCCCAGGCCGACCCTCTGGAAACACCATATATTTT. The chain is built from TRBV28 and TRBJ1-3; no reliable D call. V lost 5 bases to trimming and J lost 0 bases, with 14 bases between them. The germline CDR1 and CDR2 sequences are MDHEN and SYDVKM. This CDR3 spans 16 amino acids.

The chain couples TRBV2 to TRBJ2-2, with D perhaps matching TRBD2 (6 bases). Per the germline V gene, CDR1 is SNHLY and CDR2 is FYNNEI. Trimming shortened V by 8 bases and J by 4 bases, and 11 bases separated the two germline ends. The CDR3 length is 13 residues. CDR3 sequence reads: CASAYGGTGELFF. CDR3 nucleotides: TGTGCCAGCGCCTACGGGGGCACCGGGGAGCTGTTTTTT.

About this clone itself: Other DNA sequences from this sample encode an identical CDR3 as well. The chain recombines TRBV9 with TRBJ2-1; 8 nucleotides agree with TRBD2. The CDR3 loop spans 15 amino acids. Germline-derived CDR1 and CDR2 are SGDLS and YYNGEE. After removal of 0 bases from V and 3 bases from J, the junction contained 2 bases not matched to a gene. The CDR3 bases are TGTGCCAGCAGCGTAGTGGCGGGAGGCTACAATGAGCAGTTCTTC. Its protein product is CASSVVAGGYNEQFF.

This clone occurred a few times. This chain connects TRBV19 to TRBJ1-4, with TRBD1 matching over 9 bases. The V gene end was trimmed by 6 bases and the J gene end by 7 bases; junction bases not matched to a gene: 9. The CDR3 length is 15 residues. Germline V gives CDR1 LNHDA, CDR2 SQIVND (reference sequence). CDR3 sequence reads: CASRTGQGRPEKLFF. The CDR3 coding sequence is TGTGCCAGTAGAACAGGACAGGGGAGACCTGAAAAACTGTTTTTT.

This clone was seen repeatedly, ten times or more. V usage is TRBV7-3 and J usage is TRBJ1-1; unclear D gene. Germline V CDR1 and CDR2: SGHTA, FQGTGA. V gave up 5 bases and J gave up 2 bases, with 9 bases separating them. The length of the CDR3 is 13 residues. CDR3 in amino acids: CASSAQINTEAFF. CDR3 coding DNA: TGTGCCAGCAGCGCTCAAATCAACACTGAAGCTTTCTTT.

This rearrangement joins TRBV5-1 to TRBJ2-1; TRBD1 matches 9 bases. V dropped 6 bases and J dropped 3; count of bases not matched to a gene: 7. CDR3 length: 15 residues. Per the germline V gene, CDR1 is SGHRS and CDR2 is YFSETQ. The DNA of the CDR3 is TGCGCCAGCACGCCGGGGACAGGGATCTACAATGAGCAGTTCTTC. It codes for CASTPGTGIYNEQFF.

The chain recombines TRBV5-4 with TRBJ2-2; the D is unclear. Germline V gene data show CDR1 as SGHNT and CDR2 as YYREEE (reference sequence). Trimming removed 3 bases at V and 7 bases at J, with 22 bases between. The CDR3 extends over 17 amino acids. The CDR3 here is CASSSPSRSGRDGELFF. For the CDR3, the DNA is TGTGCCAGCAGCTCTCCATCGCGTTCCGGGCGCGACGGGGAGCTGTTTTTT.

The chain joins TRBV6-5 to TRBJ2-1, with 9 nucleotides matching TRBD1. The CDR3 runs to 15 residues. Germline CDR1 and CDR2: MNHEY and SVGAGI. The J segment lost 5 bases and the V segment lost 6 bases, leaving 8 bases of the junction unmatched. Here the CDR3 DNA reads TGTGCCAGCAGCCGACGACAGGGGGAAGACAATGAGCAGTTCTTC. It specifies CASSRRQGEDNEQFF.

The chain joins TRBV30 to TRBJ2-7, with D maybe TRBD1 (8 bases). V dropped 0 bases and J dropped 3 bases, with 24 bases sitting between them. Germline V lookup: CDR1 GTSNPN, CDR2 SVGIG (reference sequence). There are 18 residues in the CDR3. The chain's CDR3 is CAWSVRRQGSGGLYEQYF. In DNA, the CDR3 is TGTGCCTGGAGTGTGAGGCGACAGGGGTCCGGGGGGCTCTACGAGCAGTACTTC.

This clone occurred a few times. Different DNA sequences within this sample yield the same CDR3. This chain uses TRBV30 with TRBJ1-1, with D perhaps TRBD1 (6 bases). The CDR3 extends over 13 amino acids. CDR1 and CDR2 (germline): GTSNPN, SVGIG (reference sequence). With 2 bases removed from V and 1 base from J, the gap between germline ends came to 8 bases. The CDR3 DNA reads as TGTGCCTGGAGTTTAGGGGGGAACACTGAAGCTTTCTTT. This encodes CAWSLGGNTEAFF.

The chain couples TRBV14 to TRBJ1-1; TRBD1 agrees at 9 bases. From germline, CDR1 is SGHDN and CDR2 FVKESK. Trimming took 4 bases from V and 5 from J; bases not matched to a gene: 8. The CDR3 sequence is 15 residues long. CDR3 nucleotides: TGTGCCAGCAGCCGAAAAGGACAGGGGAGGACTGAAGCTTTCTTT. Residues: CASSRKGQGRTEAFF.

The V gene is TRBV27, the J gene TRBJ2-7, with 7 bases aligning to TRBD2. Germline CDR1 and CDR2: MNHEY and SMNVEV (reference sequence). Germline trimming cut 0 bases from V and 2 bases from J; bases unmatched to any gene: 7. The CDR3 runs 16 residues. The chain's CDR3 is CASSLSNRGGTYEQYF. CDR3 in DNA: TGTGCCAGCAGTTTATCGAATCGGGGAGGGACCTACGAGCAGTACTTC.

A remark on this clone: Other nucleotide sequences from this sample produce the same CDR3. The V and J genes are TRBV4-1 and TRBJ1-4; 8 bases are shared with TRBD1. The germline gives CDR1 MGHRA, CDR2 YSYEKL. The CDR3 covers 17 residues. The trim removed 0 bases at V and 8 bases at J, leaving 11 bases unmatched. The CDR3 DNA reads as TGCGCCAGCAGCCAAGATTATGGTAGGACAGGGACAGAAAAACTGTTTTTT. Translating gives CASSQDYGRTGTEKLFF.

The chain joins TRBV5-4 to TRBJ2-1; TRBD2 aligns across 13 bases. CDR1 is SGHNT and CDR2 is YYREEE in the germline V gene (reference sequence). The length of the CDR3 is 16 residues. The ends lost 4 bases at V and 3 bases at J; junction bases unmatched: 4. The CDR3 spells CASSGGTSGNYNEQFF. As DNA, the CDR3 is TGTGCCAGCAGCGGAGGGACTAGCGGGAACTACAATGAGCAGTTCTTC.

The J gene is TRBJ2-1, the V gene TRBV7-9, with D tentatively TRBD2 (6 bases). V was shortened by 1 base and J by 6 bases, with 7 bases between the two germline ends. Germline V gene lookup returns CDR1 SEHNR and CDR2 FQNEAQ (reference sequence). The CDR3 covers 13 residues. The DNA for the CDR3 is TGTGCCAGCAGCTTAGGGGGAGGCAATGAGCAGTTCTTC. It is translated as CASSLGGGNEQFF.

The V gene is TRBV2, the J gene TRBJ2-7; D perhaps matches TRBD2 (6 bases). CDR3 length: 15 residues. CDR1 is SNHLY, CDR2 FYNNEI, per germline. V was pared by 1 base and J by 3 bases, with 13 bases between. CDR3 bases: TGTGCCAGCAGTGAAGTATCCGGGGGAGTCTACGAGCAGTACTTC. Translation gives CASSEVSGGVYEQYF.

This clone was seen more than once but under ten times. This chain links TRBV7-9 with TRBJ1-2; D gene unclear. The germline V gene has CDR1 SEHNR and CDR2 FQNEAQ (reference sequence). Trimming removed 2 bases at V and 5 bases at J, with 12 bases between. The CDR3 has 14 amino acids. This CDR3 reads CASSLLGQLYGYTF. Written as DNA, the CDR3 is TGTGCCAGCAGCTTATTAGGCCAGTTATATGGCTACACCTTC. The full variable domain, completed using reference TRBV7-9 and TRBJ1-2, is DTGVSQNPRHKITKRGQNVTFRCDPISEHNRLYWYRQTLGQGPEFLTYFQNEAQLEKSRLLSDRFSAERPKGSFSTLEIQRTEQGDSAMYLCASSLLGQLYGYTFGSGTRLTVV.

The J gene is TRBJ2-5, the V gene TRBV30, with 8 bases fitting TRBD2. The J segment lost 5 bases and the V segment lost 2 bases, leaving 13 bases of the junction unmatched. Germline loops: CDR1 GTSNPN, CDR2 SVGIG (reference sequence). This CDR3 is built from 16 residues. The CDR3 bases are TGTGCCTGGAGTCCGCCGGGACTAGAAACGTGGGAGACCCAGTACTTC. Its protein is CAWSPPGLETWETQYF.

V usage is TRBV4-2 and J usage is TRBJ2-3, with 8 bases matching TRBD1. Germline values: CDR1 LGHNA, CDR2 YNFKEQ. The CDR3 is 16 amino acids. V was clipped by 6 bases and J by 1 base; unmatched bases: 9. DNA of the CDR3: TGTGCCAGCAGGACTAGGGCAGGGGGCGGCACAGATACGCAGTATTTT. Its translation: CASRTRAGGGTDTQYF.

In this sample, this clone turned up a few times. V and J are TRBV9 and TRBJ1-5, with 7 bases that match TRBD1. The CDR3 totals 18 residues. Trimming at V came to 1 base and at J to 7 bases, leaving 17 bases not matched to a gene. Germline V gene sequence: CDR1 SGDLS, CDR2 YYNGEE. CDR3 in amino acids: CASSVILWTTGDGQPQHF. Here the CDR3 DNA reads TGTGCCAGCAGCGTAATCCTTTGGACAACAGGGGATGGACAGCCCCAGCATTTT.

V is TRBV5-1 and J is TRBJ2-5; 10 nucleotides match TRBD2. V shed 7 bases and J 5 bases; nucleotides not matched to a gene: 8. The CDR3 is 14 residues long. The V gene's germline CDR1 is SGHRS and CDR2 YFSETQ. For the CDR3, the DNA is TGCGCCAGCCGGACTAGCGGAGGACACGAGACCCAGTACTTC. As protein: CASRTSGGHETQYF.

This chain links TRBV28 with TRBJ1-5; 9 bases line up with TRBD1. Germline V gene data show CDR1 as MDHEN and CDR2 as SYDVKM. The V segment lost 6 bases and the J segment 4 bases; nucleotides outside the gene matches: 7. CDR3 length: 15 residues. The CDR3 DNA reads TGTGCCAGCAGGTGGGACAGGGATTTAAATCAGCCCCAGCATTTT. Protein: CASRWDRDLNQPQHF.

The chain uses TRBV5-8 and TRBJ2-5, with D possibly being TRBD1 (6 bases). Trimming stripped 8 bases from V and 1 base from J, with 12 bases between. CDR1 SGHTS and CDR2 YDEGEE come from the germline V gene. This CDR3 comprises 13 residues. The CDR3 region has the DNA TGTGCCAGTTACAGGGCGAGCCAAGAGACCCAGTACTTC. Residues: CASYRASQETQYF.

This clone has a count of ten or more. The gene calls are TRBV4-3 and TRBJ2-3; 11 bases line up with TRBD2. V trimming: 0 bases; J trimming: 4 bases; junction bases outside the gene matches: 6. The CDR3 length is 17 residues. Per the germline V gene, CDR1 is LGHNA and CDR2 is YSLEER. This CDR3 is CASSQELAGVQADTQYF. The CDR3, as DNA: TGCGCCAGCAGCCAAGAACTAGCGGGAGTCCAGGCAGATACGCAGTATTTT.

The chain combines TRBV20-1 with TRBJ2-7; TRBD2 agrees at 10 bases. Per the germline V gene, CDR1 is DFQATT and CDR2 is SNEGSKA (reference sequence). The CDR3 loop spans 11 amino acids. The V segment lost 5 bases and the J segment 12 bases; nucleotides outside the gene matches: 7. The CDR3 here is CSASRTSGRYF. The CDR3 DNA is TGCAGTGCTTCGAGGACTAGCGGTCGGTACTTC.

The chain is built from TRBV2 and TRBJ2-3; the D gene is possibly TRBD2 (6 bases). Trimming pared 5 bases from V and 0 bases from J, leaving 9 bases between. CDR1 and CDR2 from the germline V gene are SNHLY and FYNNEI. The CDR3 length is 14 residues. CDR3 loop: CASSTGTSTDTQYF. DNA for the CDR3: TGTGCCAGCAGTACCGGGACTAGCACAGATACGCAGTATTTT.

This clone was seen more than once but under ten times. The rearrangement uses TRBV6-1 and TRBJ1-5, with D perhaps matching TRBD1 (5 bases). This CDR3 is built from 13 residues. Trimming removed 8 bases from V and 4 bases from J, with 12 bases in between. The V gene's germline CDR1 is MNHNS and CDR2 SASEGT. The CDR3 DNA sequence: TGTGCCAGCGCAGACAGCATAAATCAGCCCCAGCATTTT. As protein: CASADSINQPQHF.